The rows below give T cell receptor beta chains drawn from one sample of a study of T cells in narcolepsy. The method was immunoSEQ multiplex PCR; TCRdb's version includes in-frame clones alone and lacks a portion of them. The sample contains approximately 31,000 clones, 84% of which appear only once. The sample taken for sequencing was CD45RA- memory CD4+ T cells from PBMCs. All receptors derive from a human donor with narcolepsy. Each CDR3 is given without its conserved first and last residue. Fields, in order: J gene, V gene, CDR3 protein.

TRBJ2-2 TRBV6-1 ASRERGTGGTGELF
TRBJ1-3 TRBV5-6 ASSPGQGVYTIY
TRBJ2-3 TRBV19 ATRQEDTDTQY
TRBJ1-1 TRBV29-1 SVARTNTEAF
TRBJ1-1 TRBV7-6 ASSLLLMNTEAF
TRBJ2-5 TRBV15 ATSPFDRYQETQY
TRBJ2-1 TRBV11-2 ASSSQRGTYNEQF
TRBJ1-4 TRBV7-2 ASSPRQREKLF
TRBJ2-2 TRBV25-1 ASTAFGAGELF
TRBJ1-2 TRBV5-8 ASSLQGNYGYT
TRBJ2-3 TRBV28 ASSLSGGMSDTQY
TRBJ1-5 TRBV7-2 ASSDFVDSPISPQH
TRBJ1-1 TRBV5-5 ASSSTGEVTEAF
TRBJ2-7 TRBV28 AGRDSARGEQY
TRBJ1-2 TRBV18 ASSQGQKDYGYT
TRBJ1-1 TRBV2 ASSSQGGNTEAF
TRBJ1-2 TRBV5-1 ASSAGQPPDYGYT
TRBJ2-7 TRBV10-3 AATTGSAMGEQY
TRBJ2-4 TRBV5-5 ASSWDRDGKNIQY
TRBJ1-1 TRBV5-4 ASSSGLTSTEAF
TRBJ2-7 TRBV5-1 ASSLDGQGVHEQY
TRBJ2-1 TRBV7-2 ASSSYYDNEQF
TRBJ2-3 TRBV7-2 ASSLDLPRVPY
TRBJ2-5 TRBV2 ASSELTVQETQY
TRBJ2-1 TRBV21-1 ASSKKIAVSPQPSYNEQF
TRBJ1-1 TRBV28 ASSSSLGQGAGTEAF
TRBJ1-3 TRBV19 ASSRLSEGAGGNTIY
TRBJ2-1 TRBV9 ASSPQVRGDEQF
TRBJ1-4 TRBV7-9 ASSLQGAGEKLF
TRBJ1-3 TRBV19 ARIPGGKNSGNTIY
TRBJ1-1 TRBV18 ASSPLLELMNTEAF
TRBJ1-4 TRBV2 ASSVGRHRQNEKLF
TRBJ1-3 TRBV5-1 ASSLIPDTGNTIY
TRBJ1-6 TRBV2 ASSESPGALH
TRBJ2-3 TRBV6-5 ASGSLGGGTDTQY
TRBJ2-5 TRBV5-4 ASSSKSQQETQY
TRBJ2-2 TRBV5-4 ASSPSGQGAGGELF
TRBJ2-1 TRBV9 ASSVAVSGAGEQF
TRBJ2-4 TRBV5-4 ASSLGGQGIKDQY
TRBJ1-4 TRBV7-9 ASSSAQGTNEKLF
TRBJ1-4 TRBV4-3 ASSQEGAGRDLNEKLF
TRBJ1-2 TRBV6-5 ASSPGQGFNGYT
TRBJ1-5 TRBV30 AWSVGQFNQPQH
TRBJ1-2 TRBV18 ASSPTGIDGCT